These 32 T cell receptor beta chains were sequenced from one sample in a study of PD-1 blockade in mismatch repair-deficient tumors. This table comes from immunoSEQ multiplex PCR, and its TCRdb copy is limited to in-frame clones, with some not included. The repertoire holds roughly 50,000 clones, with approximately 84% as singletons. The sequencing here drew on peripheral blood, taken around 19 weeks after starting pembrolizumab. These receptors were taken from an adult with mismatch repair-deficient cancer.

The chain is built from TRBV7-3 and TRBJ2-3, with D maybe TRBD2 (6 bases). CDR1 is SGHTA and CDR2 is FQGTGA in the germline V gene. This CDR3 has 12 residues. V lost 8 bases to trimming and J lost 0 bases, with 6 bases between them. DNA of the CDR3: TGTGCCAGCGGGACTAGCACAGATACGCAGTATTTT. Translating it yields CASGTSTDTQYF.

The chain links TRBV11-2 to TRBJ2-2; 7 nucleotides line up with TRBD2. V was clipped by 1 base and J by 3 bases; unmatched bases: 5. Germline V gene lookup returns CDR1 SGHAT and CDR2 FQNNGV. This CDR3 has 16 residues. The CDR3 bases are TGTGCCAGCAGCTTAGTTGCGGGAGTTTACACCGGGGAGCTGTTTTTT. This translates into CASSLVAGVYTGELFF.

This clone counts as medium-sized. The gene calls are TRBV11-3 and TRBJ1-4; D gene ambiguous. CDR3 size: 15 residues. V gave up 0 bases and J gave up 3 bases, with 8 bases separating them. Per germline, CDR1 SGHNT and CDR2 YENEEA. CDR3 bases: TGTGCCAGCAGCTTAGAGAGGGCGGCTAATGAAAAACTGTTTTTT. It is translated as CASSLERAANEKLFF.

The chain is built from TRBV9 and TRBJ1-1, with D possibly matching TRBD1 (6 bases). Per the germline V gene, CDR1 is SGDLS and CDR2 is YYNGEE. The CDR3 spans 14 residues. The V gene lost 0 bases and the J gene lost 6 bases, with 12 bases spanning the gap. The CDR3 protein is CASSVDYGGSEAFF. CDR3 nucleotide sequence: TGTGCCAGCAGCGTAGATTACGGGGGCTCTGAAGCTTTCTTT.

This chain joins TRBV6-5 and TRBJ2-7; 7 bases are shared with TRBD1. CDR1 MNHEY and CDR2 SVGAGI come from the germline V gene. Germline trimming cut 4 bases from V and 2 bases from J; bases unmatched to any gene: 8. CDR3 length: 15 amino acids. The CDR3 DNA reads TGTGCCAGCAGTTCCGCCGGGACAGAAGCCTACGAGCAGTACTTC. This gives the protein CASSSAGTEAYEQYF.

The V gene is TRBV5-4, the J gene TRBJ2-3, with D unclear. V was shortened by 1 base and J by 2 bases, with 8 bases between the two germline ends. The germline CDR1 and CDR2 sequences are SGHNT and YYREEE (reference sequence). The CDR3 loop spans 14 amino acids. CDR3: CASSLKKVTDTQYF. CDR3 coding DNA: TGTGCCAGCAGCTTGAAAAAGGTCACAGATACGCAGTATTTT.

CDR3 loop: CATSRDRGGVTGELFF. CDR3 nucleotide sequence: TGTGCCACCAGCAGAGATCGTGGGGGAGTGACCGGGGAGCTGTTTTTT. The gene calls are TRBV15 and TRBJ2-2; D possibly matches TRBD1 or TRBD2 (5 bases each). Germline-derived CDR1 and CDR2 are LNHNV and YYDKDF (reference sequence). This CDR3 contains 16 residues. The V and J ends lost 0 bases and 5 bases respectively, with 13 bases between them.

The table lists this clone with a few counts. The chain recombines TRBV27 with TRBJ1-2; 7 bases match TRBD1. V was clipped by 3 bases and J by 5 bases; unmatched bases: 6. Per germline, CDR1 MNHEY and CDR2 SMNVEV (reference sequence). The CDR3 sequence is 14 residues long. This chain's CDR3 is CASSLREGAYGYTF. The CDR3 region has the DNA TGTGCCAGCAGTTTGAGGGAGGGGGCTTATGGCTACACCTTC.

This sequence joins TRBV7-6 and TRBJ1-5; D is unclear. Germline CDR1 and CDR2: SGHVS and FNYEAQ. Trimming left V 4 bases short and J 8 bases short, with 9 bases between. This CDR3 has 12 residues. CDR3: CASSSRGEPQHF. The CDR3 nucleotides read TGTGCCAGCAGCTCCCGCGGGGAGCCCCAGCATTTT.

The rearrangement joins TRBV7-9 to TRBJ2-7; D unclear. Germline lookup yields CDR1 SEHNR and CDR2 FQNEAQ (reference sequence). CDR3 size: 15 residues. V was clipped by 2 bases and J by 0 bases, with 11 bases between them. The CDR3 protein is CASSLSELNSYEQYF. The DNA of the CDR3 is TGTGCCAGCAGCTTATCTGAGCTGAACTCCTACGAGCAGTACTTC. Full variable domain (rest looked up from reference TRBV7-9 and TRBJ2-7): DTGVSQNPRHKITKRGQNVTFRCDPISEHNRLYWYRQTLGQGPEFLTYFQNEAQLEKSRLLSDRFSAERPKGSFSTLEIQRTEQGDSAMYLCASSLSELNSYEQYFGPGTRLTVT.

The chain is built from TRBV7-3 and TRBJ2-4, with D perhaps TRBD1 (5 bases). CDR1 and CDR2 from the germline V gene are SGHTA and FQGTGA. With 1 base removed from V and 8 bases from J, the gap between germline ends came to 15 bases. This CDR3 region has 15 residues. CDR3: CASSLMGQGSDIQYF. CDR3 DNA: TGTGCCAGCAGCTTAATGGGGCAGGGAAGCGACATTCAGTACTTC.

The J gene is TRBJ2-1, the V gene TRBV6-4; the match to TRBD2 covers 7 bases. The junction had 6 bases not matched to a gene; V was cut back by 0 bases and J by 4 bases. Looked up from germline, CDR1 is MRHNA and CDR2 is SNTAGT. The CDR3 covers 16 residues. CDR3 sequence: CASSDSTTSEYNEQFF. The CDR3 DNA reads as TGTGCCAGCAGTGACTCGACCACTAGCGAATACAATGAGCAGTTCTTC.

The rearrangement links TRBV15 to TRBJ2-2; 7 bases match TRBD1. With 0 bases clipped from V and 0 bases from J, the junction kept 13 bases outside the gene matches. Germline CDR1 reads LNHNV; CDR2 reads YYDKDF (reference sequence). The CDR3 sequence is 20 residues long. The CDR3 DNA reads TGTGCCACCAGCAGAGAAGAGACGGACCCACAGGGGACGAACACCGGGGAGCTGTTTTTT. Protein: CATSREETDPQGTNTGELFF.

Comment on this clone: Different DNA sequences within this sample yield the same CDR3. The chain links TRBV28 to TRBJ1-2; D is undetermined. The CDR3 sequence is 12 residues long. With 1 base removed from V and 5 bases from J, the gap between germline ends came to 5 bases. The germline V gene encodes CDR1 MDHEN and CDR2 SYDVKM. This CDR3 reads CASSLSEYGYTF. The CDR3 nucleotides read TGTGCCAGCAGTTTATCAGAGTATGGCTACACCTTC.

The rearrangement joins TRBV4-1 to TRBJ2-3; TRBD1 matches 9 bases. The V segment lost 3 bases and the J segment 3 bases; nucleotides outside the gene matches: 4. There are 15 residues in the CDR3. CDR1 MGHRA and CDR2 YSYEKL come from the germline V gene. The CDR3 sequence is CASSHWTGETDTQYF. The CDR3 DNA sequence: TGCGCCAGCAGCCATTGGACAGGGGAAACAGATACGCAGTATTTT.

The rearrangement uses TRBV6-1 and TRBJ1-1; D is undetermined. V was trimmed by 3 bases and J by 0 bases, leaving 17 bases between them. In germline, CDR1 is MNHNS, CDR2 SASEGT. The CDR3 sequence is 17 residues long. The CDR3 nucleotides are TGTGCCAGCAGTGACAGAGGACGGTTAGATATGAACACTGAAGCTTTCTTT. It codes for CASSDRGRLDMNTEAFF.

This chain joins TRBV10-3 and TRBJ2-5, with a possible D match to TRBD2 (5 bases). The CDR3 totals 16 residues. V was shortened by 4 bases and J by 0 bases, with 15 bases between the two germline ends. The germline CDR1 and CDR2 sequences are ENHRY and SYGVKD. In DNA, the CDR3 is TGTGCCATCAGTGCTAGCAGCGGAAGAAACCAAGAGACCCAGTACTTC. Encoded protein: CAISASSGRNQETQYF.

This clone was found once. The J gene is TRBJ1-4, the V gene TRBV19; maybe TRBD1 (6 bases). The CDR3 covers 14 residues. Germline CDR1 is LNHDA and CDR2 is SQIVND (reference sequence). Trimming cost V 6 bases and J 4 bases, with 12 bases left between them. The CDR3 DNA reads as TGTGCCAGTAGACCCGACAGGAGTAATGAAAAACTGTTTTTT. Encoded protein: CASRPDRSNEKLFF.

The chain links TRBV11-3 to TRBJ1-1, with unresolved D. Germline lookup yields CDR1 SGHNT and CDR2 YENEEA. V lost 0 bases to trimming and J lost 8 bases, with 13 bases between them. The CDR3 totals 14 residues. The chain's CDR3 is CASSLDRVLREAFF. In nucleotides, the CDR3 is TGTGCCAGCAGCTTAGATCGAGTACTTAGAGAAGCTTTCTTT. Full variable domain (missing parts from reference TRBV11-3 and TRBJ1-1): EAGVVQSPRYKIIEKKQPVAFWCNPISGHNTLYWYLQNLGQGPELLIRYENEEAVDDSQLPKDRFSAERLKGVDSTLKIQPAELGDSAVYLCASSLDRVLREAFFGQGTRLTVV.

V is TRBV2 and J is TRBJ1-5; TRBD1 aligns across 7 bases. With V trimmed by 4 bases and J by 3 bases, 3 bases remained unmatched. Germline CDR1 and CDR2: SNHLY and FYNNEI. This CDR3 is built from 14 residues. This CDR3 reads CASSAGQLNQPQHF. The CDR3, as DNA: TGTGCCAGCAGTGCGGGACAGCTCAATCAGCCCCAGCATTTT. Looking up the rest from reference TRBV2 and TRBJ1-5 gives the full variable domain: EPEVTQTPSHQVTQMGQEVILRCVPISNHLYFYWYRQILGQKVEFLVSFYNNEISEKSEIFDDQFSVERPDGSNFTLKIRSTKLEDSAMYFCASSAGQLNQPQHFGDGTRLSIL.

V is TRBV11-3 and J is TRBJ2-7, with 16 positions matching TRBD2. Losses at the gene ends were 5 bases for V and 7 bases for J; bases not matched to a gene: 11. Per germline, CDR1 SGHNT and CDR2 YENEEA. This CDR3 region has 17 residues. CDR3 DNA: TGTGCCAGCAGCCCCCCGTTGGGACTAGCGGGAGGGTGGGAGCAGTACTTC. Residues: CASSPPLGLAGGWEQYF. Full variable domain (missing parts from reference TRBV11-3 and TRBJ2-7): EAGVVQSPRYKIIEKKQPVAFWCNPISGHNTLYWYLQNLGQGPELLIRYENEEAVDDSQLPKDRFSAERLKGVDSTLKIQPAELGDSAVYLCASSPPLGLAGGWEQYFGPGTRLTVT.

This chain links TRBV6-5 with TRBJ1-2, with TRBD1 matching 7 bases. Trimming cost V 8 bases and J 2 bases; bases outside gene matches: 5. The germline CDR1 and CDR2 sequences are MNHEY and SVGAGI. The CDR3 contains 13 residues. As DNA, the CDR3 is TGTGCCAGCTACCGGGGACAGAACTATGGCTACACCTTC. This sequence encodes CASYRGQNYGYTF.

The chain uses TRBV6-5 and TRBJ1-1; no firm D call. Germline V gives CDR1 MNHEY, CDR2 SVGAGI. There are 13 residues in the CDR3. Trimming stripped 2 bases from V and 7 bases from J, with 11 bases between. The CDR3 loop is CASSYGQAGEAFF. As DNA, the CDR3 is TGTGCCAGCAGTTACGGTCAGGCGGGTGAAGCTTTCTTT.

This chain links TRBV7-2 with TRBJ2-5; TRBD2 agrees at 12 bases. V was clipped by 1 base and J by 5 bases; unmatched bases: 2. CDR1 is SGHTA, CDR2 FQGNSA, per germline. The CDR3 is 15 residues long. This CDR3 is CASSLGTSGIETQYF. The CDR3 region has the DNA TGTGCCAGCAGCTTAGGGACTAGCGGGATTGAGACCCAGTACTTC.

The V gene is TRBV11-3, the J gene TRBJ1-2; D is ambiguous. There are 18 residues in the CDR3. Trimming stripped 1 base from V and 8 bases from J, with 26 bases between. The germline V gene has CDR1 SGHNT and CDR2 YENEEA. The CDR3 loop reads CASSLVAGVGILTGGYTF. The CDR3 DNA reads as TGTGCCAGCAGCTTAGTTGCCGGGGTCGGCATCTTAACGGGCGGCTACACCTTC.

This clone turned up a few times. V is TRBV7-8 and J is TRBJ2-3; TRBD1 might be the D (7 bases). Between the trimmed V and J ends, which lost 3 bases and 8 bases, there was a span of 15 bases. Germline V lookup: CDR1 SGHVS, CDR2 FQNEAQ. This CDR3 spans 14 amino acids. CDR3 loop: CASSFGQEGGTQYF. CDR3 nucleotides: TGTGCCAGCAGCTTCGGACAGGAGGGCGGTACGCAGTATTTT.

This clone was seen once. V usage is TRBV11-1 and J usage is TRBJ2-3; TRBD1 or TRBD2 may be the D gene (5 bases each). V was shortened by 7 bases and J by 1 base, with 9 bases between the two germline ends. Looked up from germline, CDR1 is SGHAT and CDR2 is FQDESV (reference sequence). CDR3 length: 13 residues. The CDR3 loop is CASTWDRTDTQYF. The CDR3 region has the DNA TGTGCCAGCACCTGGGACCGCACAGATACGCAGTATTTT.

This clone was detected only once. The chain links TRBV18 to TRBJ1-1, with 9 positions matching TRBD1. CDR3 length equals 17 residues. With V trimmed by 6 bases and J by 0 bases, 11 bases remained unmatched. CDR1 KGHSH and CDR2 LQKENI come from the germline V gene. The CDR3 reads CASSLEETGGLNTEAFF. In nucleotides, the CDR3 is TGTGCCAGCTCCCTGGAGGAAACAGGGGGCTTGAACACTGAAGCTTTCTTT.

In nucleotides, the CDR3 is TGTGCCAGCAGTCCGACTAGCGGAGCCTACGAGCAGTACTTC. Encoded protein: CASSPTSGAYEQYF. J is TRBJ2-7 and V is TRBV6-5, with 9 bases matching TRBD2. From germline, CDR1 is MNHEY and CDR2 SVGAGI. The junction had 4 bases not matched to a gene; V was cut back by 5 bases and J by 2 bases. The CDR3 length is 14 residues.

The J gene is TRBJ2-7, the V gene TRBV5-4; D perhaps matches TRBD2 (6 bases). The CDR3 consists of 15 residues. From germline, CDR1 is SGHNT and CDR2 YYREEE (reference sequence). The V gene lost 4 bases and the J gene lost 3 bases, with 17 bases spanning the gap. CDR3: CASSPYVGGNYEQYF. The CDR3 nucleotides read TGTGCCAGCAGCCCCTATGTGGGCGGGAACTACGAGCAGTACTTC.

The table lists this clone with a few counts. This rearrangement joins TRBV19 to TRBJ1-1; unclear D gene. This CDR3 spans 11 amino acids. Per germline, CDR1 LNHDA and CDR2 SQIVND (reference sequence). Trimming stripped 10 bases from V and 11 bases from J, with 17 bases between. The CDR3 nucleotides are TGTGCCACCCAAACGGTTCTCGGGGCTTTCTTT. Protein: CATQTVLGAFF.

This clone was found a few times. The DNA for the CDR3 is TGTGCCAGCAGCTCTACACAGGGACAGGCCACTGAAGCTTTCTTT. The encoded protein is CASSSTQGQATEAFF. The genes are TRBV7-9 and TRBJ1-1, with TRBD1 matching over 8 bases. V lost 4 bases and J lost 4; bases outside the gene matches: 8. CDR3 length: 15 residues. Germline assignment: CDR1 SEHNR and CDR2 FQNEAQ (reference sequence).